This T cell receptor beta chain is drawn from a study of cytomegalovirus exposure and HLA in healthy donors (dated by TCRdb to the late 2010s). Background on the whole study: According to a later analysis, one platform produced both the approximately 110 validation repertoires and the 730 or so repertoires of the first cohort. The study aimed to test whether signatures of past pathogen exposure could be identified by cataloging public T cell receptors. Along with the roughly 670-subject first cohort, a separate validation cohort of 120 different subjects was used. To predict cytomegalovirus infection status, the study combined high-throughput TCR immunosequencing, statistical association of individual TCRs with disease status, and machine learning. The investigation overall reported the following: The authors suggested that the approach could potentially be extended to other disease states and immunological phenotypes. In both the original and validation cohorts, the classifier was reported to diagnose cytomegalovirus status with high specificity and sensitivity. Most TCR sequences were observed very rarely across donors, whereas some public TCRs were present in many individuals. A total of about 180 TCR beta chains were listed by the study as associated with cytomegalovirus. The validation cohort had no HLA typing available for a later analysis, so co-occurrence within that cohort was assessed over all 120 or so repertoires. A later analysis found that TCRs clustered in the first cohort also tended to co-occur in the roughly 120 validation repertoires, with about 94% of cluster scores above 0. Three of the identified cytomegalovirus-associated TCR beta chains were confirmed in vitro to be specific for cytomegalovirus antigens.

Libraries were made using the immunoSEQ multiplex PCR assay. The paper's data handling went like this. A statistical classification framework was developed to diagnose cytomegalovirus status using the catalog of TCR beta chain sequences. What TCRdb holds here is the immuneACCESS table cut down to in-frame rearrangements. Part of the clones is not present; checked against another copy, under half of the missing clones reflect an unresolved V gene, and the others are unexplained. From that table come the V and J calls and clone size; the DNA was used to work out D and trimming. Present in this sample are approximately 190,000 clones, around four fifths of which were seen just once. 6% to 9% of the sample goes to the ten largest clones. Of note for this clone: Its cognate antigen has yet to be identified. Base qualities are not provided; no much larger clone lies one nucleotide away.

The CDR3 sequence holds 14 residues, the cysteine and phenylalanine included. The DNA shown is the 42-base CDR3, in frame from base 1. V is pruned by 5 bases and J by 3 bases, leaving 3 bases of the junction without a gene match. CDR1 and CDR2 are drawn from the germline V gene (reference sequence): LNHDA, SQIVND. The donors were included in the validation cohort of over a hundred subjects, a group kept apart from the 666-subject first cohort. This clonotype was obtained from a man younger than 35 in good health and CMV-seropositive. The V and J segments used are TRBV19 and TRBJ2-3; 9 junctional bases match TRBD2. Sequencing was performed on PBMCs. The DNA sequence is TGTGCCAGTAGTCAAGCGGGAGGTACAGATACGCAGTATTTT. Its coded protein is CASSQAGGTDTQYF.